The next 9 T cell receptor beta chains were all read from a single sample in a study of blood T cell repertoires in COVID-19. Some clones are missing from TCRdb's copy, which holds only in-frame ones; the method was immunoSEQ multiplex PCR. The sample includes about 170,000 clones, 84% of them seen just once. What was sequenced was peripheral blood. These receptors came from a man between 65 and 80 years old with active or convalescent COVID-19.

The CDR3 DNA reads as TGTGCCAGCAGTTTAAATGGAGGGTCGCAGTTCTTC. This gives the protein CASSLNGGSQFF. This chain links TRBV12-3 or TRBV12-4 with TRBJ2-1; perhaps TRBD2 as D (6 bases). This CDR3 comprises 12 residues. The V and J ends lost 2 bases and 12 bases respectively, with 11 bases between them.

The chain recombines TRBV19 with TRBJ1-6, with D unresolved. The germline V gene encodes CDR1 LNHDA and CDR2 SQIVND (reference sequence). The CDR3 length is 12 residues. Trimming stripped 5 bases from V and 10 bases from J, with 9 bases between. The chain's CDR3 is CASSARGSPLHF. Written as DNA, the CDR3 is TGTGCCAGTAGTGCCAGAGGCTCACCCCTCCACTTT.

This clone was seen more than once but under ten times. This chain links TRBV7-9 with TRBJ2-1; 7 positions agree with TRBD1. Germline CDR1 reads SEHNR; CDR2 reads FQNEAQ (reference sequence). The CDR3 runs 15 residues. Germline trimming cut 5 bases from V and 3 bases from J; bases unmatched to any gene: 7. The CDR3 sequence is CASSATGSSYNEQFF. The CDR3 coding sequence is TGTGCCAGCAGCGCGACAGGGAGTAGCTACAATGAGCAGTTCTTC. Using reference TRBV7-9 and TRBJ2-1 for the parts outside the CDR3, the full variable domain is DTGVSQNPRHKITKRGQNVTFRCDPISEHNRLYWYRQTLGQGPEFLTYFQNEAQLEKSRLLSDRFSAERPKGSFSTLEIQRTEQGDSAMYLCASSATGSSYNEQFFGPGTRLTVL.

The chain joins TRBV6-5 to TRBJ2-7; 7 bases match TRBD1. There are 15 residues in the CDR3. Germline CDR1 MNHEY, CDR2 SVGAGI. The V and J ends lost 7 bases and 3 bases, in that order; junction bases with no gene match: 12. The CDR3 nucleotides read TGTGCCAGCATGACCGCCCGTACAGGGGACTACGAGCAGTACTTC. Translation gives CASMTARTGDYEQYF.

The chain employs TRBV6-6 and TRBJ2-7, with 12 bases matching TRBD1. This CDR3 is built from 15 residues. The V and J ends lost 6 bases and 4 bases, in that order; junction bases with no gene match: 7. Germline values: CDR1 MNHNY, CDR2 SVGAGI (reference sequence). CDR3 sequence (DNA): TGTGCCAGCAGACCTGGGACAGGGGGCAATTACGAGCAGTACTTC. It yields the protein CASRPGTGGNYEQYF.

The rearrangement joins TRBV18 to TRBJ2-1; D unresolved. Germline CDR1 KGHSH, CDR2 LQKENI. Trimming left V 3 bases short and J 0 bases short, with 12 bases between. The length of the CDR3 is 16 residues. CDR3 nucleotides: TGTGCCAGCTCACCCTTTCCTATCGGCTCCTACAATGAGCAGTTCTTC. Translated: CASSPFPIGSYNEQFF.

This chain joins TRBV5-1 and TRBJ2-7; possible D gene TRBD1, 6 bases. Per the germline V gene, CDR1 is SGHRS and CDR2 is YFSETQ. CDR3 length equals 15 residues. V lost 2 bases and J 0 bases, leaving 12 bases between the germline ends. CDR3 coding DNA: TGCGCCAGCAGCTTAGGGGACACTTACTCCTACGAGCAGTACTTC. This codes for CASSLGDTYSYEQYF.

V is TRBV19 and J is TRBJ2-2; 9 bases fit TRBD1. The CDR3 has 16 residues. V was pared by 7 bases and J by 1 base, with 7 bases of the junction left unmatched. CDR1 and CDR2 from the germline V gene are LNHDA and SQIVND (reference sequence). The CDR3 loop reads CASTPWGQGNTGELFF. As DNA, the CDR3 is TGTGCCAGTACCCCCTGGGGACAGGGGAACACCGGGGAGCTGTTTTTT.

The V call is TRBV28, the J call TRBJ1-4; TRBD1 is a possible D gene (5 bases). In germline, CDR1 is MDHEN, CDR2 SYDVKM. The CDR3 sequence is 18 residues long. V was clipped by 6 bases and J by 3 bases, with 23 bases between them. The CDR3 DNA follows: TGTGCCAGCAGCCCCTTCCCCGGGGCAGGGACTTCTAATGAAAAACTGTTTTTT. This sequence encodes CASSPFPGAGTSNEKLFF.